A single sample is the source of the 21 T cell receptor beta chains below, sequenced in a study of T-cell reconstitution after alpha-beta-depleted transplantation in children. Unique molecular identifiers were incorporated into the prepared TCRbeta library. TCRdb used MiXCR to reprocess the PCR reads, holding one entry per CDR3 protein. Of roughly 350,000 distinct CDR3 sequences detected, approximately 10% appear once; the ten largest clones hold approximately 2.3%. Sequencing was performed on PBMCs from the stem cell graft donor, taken from the stem cell graft. These receptors originate from a human donor who donated a stem cell graft to a child with acute lymphoblastic leukemia.

This clonotype was recorded many times. V gene TRBV4-1 combines with J gene TRBJ2-7; possibly TRBD2 for D (5 bases). This CDR3 region has 13 residues. V lost 3 bases and J lost 4, with 10 bases in between. Germline lookup yields CDR1 MGHRA and CDR2 YSYEKL. CDR3 DNA: TGCGCCAGCAGCCAGCAAACGGGATACGAGCAGTACTTC. The encoded protein is CASSQQTGYEQYF.

This chain connects TRBV12-3 or TRBV12-4 to TRBJ2-7; a possible D gene is TRBD2 (5 bases). Trimming left V 1 base short and J 0 bases short, with 10 bases between. This CDR3 spans 15 amino acids. The CDR3 coding sequence is TGTGCCAGCAGTTTAGTGGCGGGTTCCTCCTACGAGCAGTACTTC. Translation gives CASSLVAGSSYEQYF.

This clonotype was recorded at least ten times. The J gene is TRBJ2-1, the V gene TRBV18; 12 positions agree with TRBD2. CDR1 is KGHSH and CDR2 is LQKENI in the germline V gene. V shed 3 bases, J shed 7 bases, and the junction held 4 bases outside the gene matches. The CDR3 contains 15 residues. This CDR3 reads CASSPTSGSLNEQFF. The CDR3 nucleotides are TGTGCCAGCTCACCGACTAGCGGGAGCTTGAATGAGCAGTTCTTC.

V usage is TRBV20-1 and J usage is TRBJ1-2, with TRBD1 as a possible D gene (5 bases). The germline CDR1 and CDR2 sequences are DFQATT and SNEGSKA (reference sequence). Trimming removed 4 bases at V and 4 bases at J, with 13 bases between. The CDR3 has 13 residues. The CDR3 loop is CSANPGTVYGYTF. Here the CDR3 DNA reads TGCAGTGCTAACCCTGGGACCGTCTATGGCTACACCTTC.

The chain combines TRBV29-1 with TRBJ2-3; 7 bases map to TRBD2. Germline-derived CDR1 and CDR2 are SQVTM and ANQGSEA. Trimming removed 1 base from V and 2 bases from J; junction bases left unmatched: 6. This CDR3 comprises 15 residues. CDR3 nucleotides: TGCAGCGTTGAAGCTTCTAGCGGAATCACAGATACGCAGTATTTT. As protein: CSVEASSGITDTQYF.

This chain uses TRBV5-1 with TRBJ2-2; 8 nucleotides align to TRBD1. With V trimmed by 4 bases and J by 6 bases, 8 bases remained unmatched. Germline-derived CDR1 and CDR2 are SGHRS and YFSETQ. There are 15 residues in the CDR3. CDR3 sequence (DNA): TGCGCCAGCAGCCATGGACAGGGCCCCGCCGGGGAGCTGTTTTTT. Protein: CASSHGQGPAGELFF.

This clonotype was detected many times. The chain carries TRBV5-1 and TRBJ2-7; D gene uncertain. Trimming left V 4 bases short and J 3 bases short, with 11 bases between. Germline lookup yields CDR1 SGHRS and CDR2 YFSETQ. The CDR3 runs 13 residues. CDR3 nucleotides: TGCGCCAGCAGCCGGCCAGGAGACTACGAGCAGTACTTC. It specifies CASSRPGDYEQYF.

This clonotype was recorded a few times. The J gene is TRBJ2-1, the V gene TRBV11-2, with D unclear. Trimming pared 1 base from V and 4 bases from J, leaving 20 bases between. Germline lookup yields CDR1 SGHAT and CDR2 FQNNGV. This CDR3 spans 18 amino acids. CDR3 DNA sequence: TGTGCCAGCAGCTTAGTAAACGATCTAGTATTGTATTACAATGAGCAGTTCTTC. This sequence encodes CASSLVNDLVLYYNEQFF.

V and J are TRBV28 and TRBJ2-4; no firm D call. The CDR3 spans 15 residues. CDR1 is MDHEN and CDR2 is SYDVKM in the germline V gene. The V end lost 8 bases, the J end lost 0 bases, and 14 bases lay between the germline ends. The CDR3 region is CASRPWALAKNIQYF. As DNA, the CDR3 is TGTGCCAGCCGTCCTTGGGCCCTAGCCAAAAACATTCAGTACTTC.

The chain couples TRBV28 to TRBJ2-3; D might be TRBD2 (6 bases). V lost 1 base and J 6 bases, leaving 14 bases between the germline ends. The V gene's germline CDR1 is MDHEN and CDR2 SYDVKM. This CDR3 region has 15 residues. The CDR3 loop reads CASSLYGGERDTQYF. As DNA, the CDR3 is TGTGCCAGCAGTTTATACGGCGGGGAGCGGGATACGCAGTATTTT. The full variable domain, rest sourced from reference TRBV28 and TRBJ2-3, is DVKVTQSSRYLVKRTGEKVFLECVQDMDHENMFWYRQDPGLGLRLIYFSYDVKMKEKGDIPEGYSVSREKKERFSLILESASTNQTSMYLCASSLYGGERDTQYFGPGTRLTVL.

This clonotype was seen a handful of times. This chain connects TRBV12-3 or TRBV12-4 to TRBJ1-1; no clear D gene. V was pared by 3 bases and J by 3 bases, with 8 bases between. The CDR3 extends over 13 amino acids. The CDR3 DNA sequence: TGTGCCAGCAGTTTTTGGCAGGACACTGAAGCTTTCTTT. Translated: CASSFWQDTEAFF.

This clonotype was found many times. The chain links TRBV12-3 or TRBV12-4 to TRBJ2-7, with 7 bases aligning to TRBD1. The CDR3 runs 14 residues. V lost 6 bases to trimming and J lost 11 bases; unmatched junction nucleotides: 16. The CDR3: CASSPASGRGREYF. Written as DNA, the CDR3 is TGTGCCAGCAGCCCCGCTTCGGGCAGGGGGAGAGAGTACTTC.

J is TRBJ1-5 and V is TRBV19; unclear D gene. Germline-derived CDR1 and CDR2 are LNHDA and SQIVND (reference sequence). V was shortened by 5 bases and J by 4 bases, with 9 bases between the two germline ends. The CDR3 loop spans 13 amino acids. This chain's CDR3 is CASSGEKNQPQHF. The CDR3 DNA reads TGTGCCAGTAGTGGAGAGAAAAATCAGCCCCAGCATTTT.

This clonotype was counted a few times. V gene TRBV20-1 combines with J gene TRBJ2-3; TRBD2 matches at 11 bases. The CDR3 extends over 15 amino acids. Losses at the gene ends were 5 bases for V and 5 bases for J; bases not matched to a gene: 9. The germline V gene encodes CDR1 DFQATT and CDR2 SNEGSKA (reference sequence). Here the CDR3 reads CSAGGLADPVDTQYF. CDR3 sequence (DNA): TGCAGTGCTGGGGGACTAGCGGACCCGGTAGATACGCAGTATTTT.

The V and J genes are TRBV6-1 and TRBJ1-4; D not certain. The V gene lost 0 bases and the J gene lost 10 bases, with 18 bases spanning the gap. Germline CDR1 reads MNHNS; CDR2 reads SASEGT. CDR3 length equals 16 residues. CDR3 loop: CASSEAQTATYGKLFF. The DNA for the CDR3 is TGTGCCAGCAGTGAAGCCCAAACAGCAACGTATGGAAAACTGTTTTTT.

The DNA of the CDR3 is TGTGCCAGCACCCGAAGGGGTGAGCAGTTCTTC. Amino acids: CASTRRGEQFF. The chain joins TRBV12-3 or TRBV12-4 to TRBJ2-1; the D gene is possibly TRBD1 (5 bases). The CDR3 contains 11 residues. Trimming shortened V by 7 bases and J by 9 bases, and 10 bases separated the two germline ends.

In its sample, this clonotype was seen a few times. This may come from a read error, since a much larger clone is one base off. The V call is TRBV5-1, the J call TRBJ2-6, with a weak D call TRBD1 (5 bases). In germline, CDR1 is SGHRS, CDR2 YFSETQ. The CDR3 extends over 15 amino acids. As DNA, the CDR3 is TGCGCCAGCAGCTTGGAAGGGTCTGGGGCCAACGGCCTGACTTTC. The encoded protein is CASSLEGSGANGLTF.

This clonotype came up a few times. The CDR3: CASSSANSYNEQFF. DNA for the CDR3: TGTGCCAGCAGTAGCGCCAACTCCTACAATGAGCAGTTCTTC. The chain recombines TRBV27 with TRBJ2-1, with unresolved D. CDR3 length: 14 amino acids. Germline assignment: CDR1 MNHEY and CDR2 SMNVEV (reference sequence). The V gene lost 5 bases and the J gene lost 0 bases, with 8 bases spanning the gap.

In its sample, this clonotype was seen a few times. The V and J genes are TRBV4-2 and TRBJ2-3, with a tentative D call TRBD2 (5 bases). V lost 4 bases and J 5 bases, leaving 10 bases between the germline ends. The CDR3 totals 13 residues. CDR1 is LGHNA, CDR2 YNFKEQ, per germline. The CDR3, as DNA: TGTGCCAGCAGCCGAGGGAAGGGAGATACGCAGTATTTT. This encodes CASSRGKGDTQYF.

The table lists this clonotype with a few counts. The V and J genes are TRBV5-1 and TRBJ2-1, with TRBD1 identical over 8 bases. Germline V lookup: CDR1 SGHRS, CDR2 YFSETQ. The CDR3 loop spans 16 amino acids. The J segment lost 6 bases and the V segment lost 1 base, leaving 9 bases of the junction unmatched. CDR3: CASSLRATGGSNEQFF. For the CDR3, the DNA is TGCGCCAGCAGCTTGCGTGCTACAGGGGGTTCCAATGAGCAGTTCTTC.

This clonotype was detected ten times or more. CDR3 coding DNA: TGTGCCAGCAGTTTTGAGGGGGGGGAAACTGAAGCTTTCTTT. Amino acids: CASSFEGGETEAFF. The chain uses TRBV12-3 or TRBV12-4 and TRBJ1-1; perhaps TRBD1 as D (6 bases). CDR3 size: 14 residues. V was trimmed by 3 bases and J by 5 bases, leaving 13 bases between them.